Here is one T cell receptor (beta chain) with its context. This sample is part of a study of T cell responses to AZD1222 COVID-19 vaccine. Produced via immunoSEQ multiplex PCR; TCRdb's table is partial and in-frame only. The repertoire holds about 97,000 clones, roughly 89% seen once, with over 6.5% in the top ten. Germline V gives CDR1 MDHEN, CDR2 SYDVKM. V was shortened by 0 bases and J by 0 bases, with 14 bases between the two germline ends. The CDR3 has 17 amino acids. The sample here was peripheral blood, taken on day 0 of AZD1222 vaccination. The clonotype originates from an adult in good health. This rearrangement joins TRBV28 to TRBJ1-1, with unresolved D. Here the CDR3 reads CASSLWWRDDMNTEAFF. The CDR3 nucleotides are TGTGCCAGCAGTTTATGGTGGAGAGACGATATGAACACTGAAGCTTTCTTT.